These T cell receptor beta chains were read from a single sample in a study of blood T cell repertoires in COVID-19. Profiling relied on immunoSEQ multiplex PCR, and the TCRdb table lists in-frame clones only, not all of them. The sample has roughly 200,000 clones; around 81% are singletons. Specimen: peripheral blood. These receptor sequences come from a woman between 65 and 79 years old with acute or convalescent COVID-19. Both conserved end residues are part of each CDR3. D genes are given only for firm matches. The size field is filled for only some rows; it gives once, few, many or a size class.

.	.	TRBV21-1	TRBJ1-1	TGTGCCAGCAGCAAAGGGAATTCCGGGACATTGAACACTGAAGCTTTCTTT	CASSKGNSGTLNTEAFF
.	.	TRBV30	TRBJ2-3	TGTGCCTGGAGTGTACAGGGTGGCTACACAGATACGCAGTATTTT	CAWSVQGGYTDTQYF
.	TRBD2	TRBV5-8	TRBJ2-3	TGTGCCAGCAGCTTCAAAAGCGGGACCGACACAGATACGCAGTATTTT	CASSFKSGTDTDTQYF
.	.	TRBV19	TRBJ2-1	TGTGCCAGTAGTATCGAGGGAGTCTACAATGAGCAGTTCTTC	CASSIEGVYNEQFF
.	.	TRBV6-2/TRBV6-3	TRBJ2-2	TGTGCCAGCAGTTCAGGAACCACCGGGGAGCTGTTTTTT	CASSSGTTGELFF
.	TRBD1	TRBV25-1	TRBJ1-4	TGTGCCAGCAGTCCACAGGGGGCGGGTCGGGAAAAACTGTTTTTT	CASSPQGAGREKLFF
.	.	TRBV2	TRBJ2-2	TGTGCCAGCAGTGGGGCGATCACCGGGGAGCTGTTTTTT	CASSGAITGELFF
.	.	TRBV12-3/TRBV12-4	TRBJ2-7	TGTGCCAGTCGGGACTTGGGCTCCTACGAGCAGTACTTC	CASRDLGSYEQYF
.	.	TRBV4-1	TRBJ2-7	TGCGCCAGCAGCCAAACAGGTATCCAGGGCTACGAGCAGTACTTC	CASSQTGIQGYEQYF
.	.	TRBV4-2	TRBJ2-2	TGTGCCAGCAGCCAAGATGGTACGCTAGCCGGGGAGCTGTTTTTT	CASSQDGTLAGELFF
.	TRBD1	TRBV5-4	TRBJ2-1	TGTGCCAGCAGCTTAAGGACAGGAACCTACAATGAGCAGTTCTTC	CASSLRTGTYNEQFF
.	TRBD1	TRBV6-5	TRBJ1-3	TGTGCCAGCAGGGGGACAGGGACTGGAAACACCATATATTTT	CASRGTGTGNTIYF
.	.	TRBV2	TRBJ2-1	TGTGCCAGCAGTGGTGCCCCTCGGGAGCAGTTCTTC	CASSGAPREQFF
.	TRBD2	TRBV5-6	TRBJ2-1	TGTGCCAGCAGCTATCGGAGCGGGAGAGGGGGTGAGCAGTTCTTC	CASSYRSGRGGEQFF
once	TRBD2	TRBV12-5	TRBJ2-2	TGTGCTAGTGGTTTCGGGACTAGCGGCTACACCGGGGAGCTGTTTTTT	CASGFGTSGYTGELFF
.	TRBD1	TRBV28	TRBJ1-2	TGTGCCAGCAGTTTCACAGGGGGCGGATATGGCTACACCTTC	CASSFTGGGYGYTF
.	.	TRBV10-2	TRBJ1-4	TGCGCCAGCAGCGGCGGTGGAAAACTGTTTTTT	CASSGGGKLFF
.	.	TRBV18	TRBJ2-7	TGTGCCAGCTCACCACGGGTCAGCGCAGCCCACGAGCAGTACTTC	CASSPRVSAAHEQYF
.	TRBD1	TRBV28	TRBJ1-4	TGTGCCAGCAGTTCGGGACAGGATGAAAAACTGTTTTTT	CASSSGQDEKLFF
.	.	TRBV7-8	TRBJ1-3	TGTGCCAGCAGCCCGGGGTTGAGACCAGGAAACACCATATATTTT	CASSPGLRPGNTIYF
.	TRBD1	TRBV29-1	TRBJ2-1	TGCAGCGTTGAAGGGACAGGGGTTAGGAATGAGCAGTTCTTC	CSVEGTGVRNEQFF
.	.	TRBV5-5	TRBJ1-1	TGTGCCAGCAGCTTAACAGAGCTCAACACTGAAGCTTTCTTT	CASSLTELNTEAFF
.	TRBD2	TRBV28	TRBJ2-7	TGTGCCAGCAGCTCTAGCGGGAAGACCTACGAGCAGTACTTC	CASSSSGKTYEQYF
.	.	TRBV18	TRBJ2-5	TGTGCCAGCTCACCACCACTAATCCTCCAAGAGACCCAGTACTTC	CASSPPLILQETQYF
.	TRBD1	TRBV25-1	TRBJ1-4	TGTGCCAGCAGTGACCTGGACAGGCCAACCGCAACTAATGAAAAACTGTTTTTT	CASSDLDRPTATNEKLFF
.	TRBD2	TRBV19	TRBJ2-1	TGTGCCAGTACCTGGGGACTAGCAGGCCATGAGCAGTTCTTC	CASTWGLAGHEQFF
.	TRBD1	TRBV11-2	TRBJ2-2	TGTGCCAGCAGCAAGGACAGGGAAACGGGGACCGGGGAGCTGTTTTTT	CASSKDRETGTGELFF
.	.	TRBV19	TRBJ1-3	TGTGCCAGTAGTCCGTGGCGGGCCGACTCTGGAAACACCATATATTTT	CASSPWRADSGNTIYF
.	.	TRBV24-1	TRBJ1-5	TGTGCCACCAGTCCCGCGACAGGCGGAGGAGCGAGCAATCAGCCCCAGCATTTT	CATSPATGGGASNQPQHF